One and the same sample provided the 24 T cell receptor beta chains below, sequenced in a study of cytomegalovirus exposure and HLA in healthy donors. The PCR used 60 Vbeta and 13 Jbeta primers. Profiled with immunoSEQ multiplex PCR; TCRdb holds only in-frame clones, not every one. The sample lists 150,000 or so clones, 60% to 85% occurring once. The material sequenced was PBMCs. The receptor set was obtained from a woman in her twenties or thirties in good health and CMV-seronegative.

The sample holds a few counts of this clone. J is TRBJ2-3 and V is TRBV4-1, with 12 bases that match TRBD2. V trimming: 4 bases; J trimming: 4 bases; junction bases outside the gene matches: 6. In germline, CDR1 is MGHRA, CDR2 YSYEKL. This CDR3 spans 16 amino acids. DNA of the CDR3: TGCGCCAGCAGCCGTGAGACTAGCGGGGGCGCAGATACGCAGTATTTT. Encoded protein: CASSRETSGGADTQYF.

CDR3 DNA sequence: TGCGCCAGCAAAGAGGGTCGGCGGTTTCGTAACACCGGGGAGCTGTTTTTT. Its protein product is CASKEGRRFRNTGELFF. The chain links TRBV5-1 to TRBJ2-2; tentative D call: TRBD2 (5 bases). Trimming took off 6 bases at V and 2 bases at J, with 20 bases between the two ends. The CDR3 contains 17 residues. Per the germline V gene, CDR1 is SGHRS and CDR2 is YFSETQ.

The V gene is TRBV6-1, the J gene TRBJ2-5; TRBD1 might be the D (6 bases). The DNA end favors TRBJ2-7, so the J call may be wrong. The V gene's germline CDR1 is MNHNS and CDR2 SASEGT. The CDR3 spans 15 residues. Written as DNA, the CDR3 is TGTGCCAGCAGTAATTCACGGACAGTTCCCTACGAGCAGTACTTC. This codes for CASSNSRTVPYEQYF.

The rearrangement joins TRBV11-3 to TRBJ2-2, with 9 bases lining up with TRBD1. V lost 5 bases to trimming and J lost 4 bases; unmatched junction nucleotides: 5. The CDR3 is 15 residues long. Germline assignment: CDR1 SGHNT and CDR2 YENEEA. The CDR3 is CASSLGQGSTGELFF. The CDR3 bases are TGTGCCAGCAGCCTAGGACAGGGGAGCACCGGGGAGCTGTTTTTT.

The chain couples TRBV6-1 to TRBJ2-7; D is uncertain. The V and J ends lost 7 bases and 3 bases respectively, with 13 bases between them. This CDR3 region has 13 residues. CDR1 and CDR2 (germline): MNHNS, SASEGT. The CDR3 spells CASTPGRIYEQYF. In nucleotides, the CDR3 is TGTGCCAGCACCCCTGGCAGGATCTACGAGCAGTACTTC.

This clone was observed once. The chain couples TRBV25-1 to TRBJ2-1; 8 bases agree with TRBD2. The length of the CDR3 is 16 residues. Germline CDR1 reads MGHDK; CDR2 reads SYGVNS. J lost 4 bases, V lost 1 base, and 6 bases had no gene match. Here the CDR3 reads CASSEFPSGSYNEQFF. The CDR3 DNA reads TGTGCCAGCAGTGAATTTCCTAGCGGGTCATACAATGAGCAGTTCTTC.

This clone was found once. The V call is TRBV7-8, the J call TRBJ2-7, with 7 bases that match TRBD2. The CDR3 is 13 amino acids. The junction had 5 bases not matched to a gene; V was cut back by 5 bases and J by 4 bases. Germline V lookup: CDR1 SGHVS, CDR2 FQNEAQ. DNA of the CDR3: TGTGCCAGCAGCCGAACCGGGGGGTACGAGCAGTACTTC. Translating gives CASSRTGGYEQYF. The whole variable domain, remainder taken from reference TRBV7-8 and TRBJ2-7, is GAGVSQSPRYKVAKRGQDVALRCDPISGHVSLFWYQQALGQGPEFLTYFQNEAQLDKSGLPSDRFFAERPEGSVSTLKIQRTQQEDSAVYLCASSRTGGYEQYFGPGTRLTVT.

This rearrangement joins TRBV9 to TRBJ2-7; 9 bases are shared with TRBD1. CDR1 and CDR2 (germline): SGDLS, YYNGEE. The CDR3 has 14 amino acids. With 4 bases clipped from V and 2 bases from J, the junction kept 4 bases outside the gene matches. Here the CDR3 DNA reads TGTGCCAGCAGCCCCCGGACAGGGGCCTACGAGCAGTACTTC. Translating it yields CASSPRTGAYEQYF.

This clone has a handful of counts. CDR3 bases: TGTGCCAGCAGTTCGGGACAGTCGAACACTGAAGCTTTCTTT. Its translation: CASSSGQSNTEAFF. The gene calls are TRBV6-5 and TRBJ1-1; 7 nucleotides align to TRBD1. Losses at the gene ends were 4 bases for V and 1 base for J; bases not matched to a gene: 3. This CDR3 contains 14 residues. Looked up from germline, CDR1 is MNHEY and CDR2 is SVGAGI.

The chain links TRBV30 to TRBJ1-4; a possible D gene is TRBD1 (5 bases). The CDR3 length is 13 residues. CDR1 GTSNPN and CDR2 SVGIG come from the germline V gene (reference sequence). With 5 bases removed from V and 5 bases from J, the gap between germline ends came to 12 bases. This chain's CDR3 is CAWGAGENEKLFF. The CDR3 bases are TGTGCCTGGGGGGCGGGGGAAAATGAAAAACTGTTTTTT.

This rearrangement joins TRBV10-3 to TRBJ2-7, with 7 bases aligning to TRBD1. Germline values: CDR1 ENHRY, CDR2 SYGVKD. The CDR3 has 13 residues. V lost 5 bases and J lost 2; bases outside the gene matches: 3. The CDR3 is CAISTGATYEQYF. The CDR3 DNA reads as TGTGCCATCAGTACAGGGGCAACCTACGAGCAGTACTTC.

The rearrangement links TRBV18 to TRBJ1-5; the D is unclear. This CDR3 region has 15 residues. CDR1 is KGHSH, CDR2 LQKENI, per germline. Trimming stripped 6 bases from V and 2 bases from J, with 14 bases between. CDR3: CASSLGPAGNQPQHF. The CDR3, as DNA: TGTGCCAGCTCCCTTGGACCAGCGGGCAATCAGCCCCAGCATTTT.

The chain uses TRBV6-1 and TRBJ1-4, with 7 positions matching TRBD1. This CDR3 has 14 residues. CDR1 and CDR2 (germline): MNHNS, SASEGT. The trim removed 5 bases at V and 4 bases at J, leaving 4 bases unmatched. CDR3 sequence: CASSLNRGNEKLFF. The CDR3, as DNA: TGTGCCAGCAGTTTGAACAGGGGTAATGAAAAACTGTTTTTT.

The rearrangement links TRBV7-9 to TRBJ1-2; a weak D match, TRBD1 (6 bases). With 0 bases removed from V and 3 bases from J, the gap between germline ends came to 17 bases. Germline V gene sequence: CDR1 SEHNR, CDR2 FQNEAQ (reference sequence). The CDR3 spans 17 residues. As DNA, the CDR3 is TGTGCCAGCAGCTTAGCGCACAACAGGGACGGCGACTATGGCTACACCTTC. Translation: CASSLAHNRDGDYGYTF.

The chain couples TRBV6-1 to TRBJ1-1; D is unresolved. Trimming cost V 3 bases and J 4 bases, with 18 bases left between them. CDR3 length: 16 amino acids. The germline CDR1 and CDR2 sequences are MNHNS and SASEGT. CDR3 nucleotide sequence: TGTGCCAGCAGTGAGTCCCGCAAGGCCGGAGGCACTGAAGCTTTCTTT. Amino acids: CASSESRKAGGTEAFF.

The gene calls are TRBV27 and TRBJ2-2, with TRBD1 matching over 11 bases. The CDR3 totals 20 residues. The germline V gene encodes CDR1 MNHEY and CDR2 SMNVEV (reference sequence). Germline trimming cut 4 bases from V and 0 bases from J; bases unmatched to any gene: 13. The CDR3 is CASSSARWDRGSANTGELFF. CDR3 nucleotides: TGTGCCAGCAGTTCCGCCCGTTGGGACAGGGGGAGCGCGAACACCGGGGAGCTGTTTTTT.

The chain has TRBV4-2 and TRBJ2-2, with 13 nucleotides matching TRBD2. V was pared by 4 bases and J by 4 bases, with 3 bases of the junction left unmatched. The CDR3 runs 16 residues. CDR1 LGHNA and CDR2 YNFKEQ come from the germline V gene. The CDR3 sequence is CASSPRTSGSTGELFF. The CDR3 bases are TGTGCCAGCAGCCCCCGGACTAGCGGGAGCACCGGGGAGCTGTTTTTT.

The rearrangement links TRBV5-1 to TRBJ2-2; the match to TRBD1 covers 7 bases. Per the germline V gene, CDR1 is SGHRS and CDR2 is YFSETQ. This CDR3 spans 14 amino acids. Germline trimming cut 3 bases from V and 1 base from J; bases unmatched to any gene: 0. CDR3 DNA sequence: TGCGCCAGCAGCTGGGACAGGAACACCGGGGAGCTGTTTTTT. Translation: CASSWDRNTGELFF.

The chain recombines TRBV4-1 with TRBJ2-7; tentatively, D is TRBD2 (5 bases). Germline V CDR1 and CDR2: MGHRA, YSYEKL. The CDR3 is 14 residues long. V dropped 0 bases and J dropped 2 bases, with 8 bases sitting between them. CDR3 DNA: TGCGCCAGCAGCCAAGATCCGGGGACCTACGAGCAGTACTTC. This sequence encodes CASSQDPGTYEQYF.

The chain recombines TRBV2 with TRBJ1-2, with unresolved D. In germline, CDR1 is SNHLY, CDR2 FYNNEI. Trimming shortened V by 6 bases and J by 6 bases, and 11 bases separated the two germline ends. The CDR3 consists of 12 residues. CDR3 loop: CASRRDMNGYTF. The CDR3 nucleotides are TGTGCCAGCAGAAGAGACATGAATGGCTACACCTTC. The whole variable domain, remainder taken from reference TRBV2 and TRBJ1-2, is EPEVTQTPSHQVTQMGQEVILRCVPISNHLYFYWYRQILGQKVEFLVSFYNNEISEKSEIFDDQFSVERPDGSNFTLKIRSTKLEDSAMYFCASRRDMNGYTFGSGTRLTVV.

The genes are TRBV6-6 and TRBJ2-6; 7 nucleotides align to TRBD1. This CDR3 contains 16 residues. Germline lookup yields CDR1 MNHNY and CDR2 SVGAGI (reference sequence). The ends lost 10 bases at V and 0 bases at J; junction bases unmatched: 9. CDR3 sequence: CATSTGIFSGANVLTF. CDR3 DNA sequence: TGTGCCACTTCGACAGGGATATTCTCTGGGGCCAACGTCCTGACTTTC.

This clone occurred many times. The chain combines TRBV28 with TRBJ1-5, with 7 bases identical to TRBD1. Unmatched junction bases numbered 6, after V lost 5 bases and J lost 8 bases. There are 13 residues in the CDR3. The V gene's germline CDR1 is MDHEN and CDR2 SYDVKM. The CDR3 loop is CASSDIGGEPQHF. For the CDR3, the DNA is TGTGCCAGCAGTGATATAGGGGGCGAGCCCCAGCATTTT.

This clone has more than one count but fewer than ten. The chain uses TRBV7-2 and TRBJ2-2; D is unclear. Germline CDR1 reads SGHTA; CDR2 reads FQGNSA. The CDR3 is 13 amino acids. Trimming took off 6 bases at V and 1 base at J, with 6 bases between the two ends. The CDR3 loop is CASRLKNTGELFF. The CDR3 coding sequence is TGTGCCAGCAGACTGAAGAACACCGGGGAGCTGTTTTTT.

The chain carries TRBV5-6 and TRBJ1-1; D uncertain. The CDR3 runs 14 residues. Trimming took off 2 bases at V and 4 bases at J, with 12 bases between the two ends. Looked up from germline, CDR1 is SGHDT and CDR2 is YYEEEE. Here the CDR3 reads CASSFGRAGTEAFF. Here the CDR3 DNA reads TGTGCCAGCAGCTTTGGGCGGGCGGGCACTGAAGCTTTCTTT.